This T cell receptor beta chain emerged from a study of identical twins. Findings and limits, study-wide: Beta out-of-frame twin sharing showed a weaker excess.

As to this clonotype: The antigen remains undetermined.

TCRdb reprocessed the 5' RACE reads with MiXCR, giving one entry per CDR3 protein. Of 650,000 to 750,000 distinct CDR3 sequences in the sample, 21% are singletons; the top ten hold approximately 4.5%. Germline V CDR1 and CDR2: DFQATT, SNEGSKA (reference sequence). The CDR3 spans 11 residues. Deletions cut 3 bases from V and 8 bases from J, with 9 bases between. Separately, the same data were catalogued under a study of T cells expressing NK-cell markers. As reported in that work: In several experiments, sorting was restricted to alpha-beta TCR T cells by an anti-gamma-delta TCR antibody.

The sample consisted of PBMCs. The genes are TRBV20-1 and TRBJ2-3, with a possible D match to TRBD2 (5 bases). The TCR originated in a woman between 18 and 29 years old in good health. This chain's CDR3 is CSASDYGTQYF. As DNA, the CDR3 is TGCAGTGCTAGTGACTACGGTACGCAGTATTTT.